These 23 T cell receptor beta chains share one sample of origin, sequenced in a study of post-analysis software for immune sequencing data (dated by TCRdb to the mid-2010s). Paper-wide results and their limitations: Patients showed significantly higher frequencies than controls for 4 or 5 TRBV segments, among them TRBV5-6, TRBV5-1 and TRBV20-1.

Their antigens remain unidentified. The library was made by PCR. TCRdb shows the sequencer as Illumina HiSeq 2500. To reduce PCR and sequencing biases, unique molecular identifiers were built into the TCR beta cDNA libraries. TCRdb redid the processing of the public reads, applying fastp at Q25 and MiXCR, and retained in-frame beta chains. Merged by CDR3 protein, the rows form single entries marked with the most common genes and DNA. Recorded for this sample are hundreds of thousands of distinct CDR3 sequences; roughly 30% of them occurred a single time. The ten most abundant clones make up around 0.56% of the sample. Input material: blood. These TCRs come from a girl aged 10 to 17 with multiple sclerosis.

The table lists this clonotype with a few counts. CDR3 nucleotide sequence: TGCAGTGCTAACGACGGCCGGGAGACCCAGTACTTC. The encoded protein is CSANDGRETQYF. The gene calls are TRBV20-1 and TRBJ2-4, with D unclear. The DNA end favors TRBJ2-5, so the J call may be wrong. This CDR3 has 12 amino acids. Germline-derived CDR1 and CDR2 are DFQATT and SNEGSKA (reference sequence).

This clonotype has a handful of counts. The chain has TRBV6-1 and TRBJ1-2, with a weak D call TRBD1 (6 bases). The CDR3 contains 13 residues. Germline V gene data show CDR1 as MNHNS and CDR2 as SASEGT. V lost 10 bases and J lost 0, with 12 bases in between. The CDR3, as DNA: TGTGCCACCCTACGGACAGCTAACTATGGCTACACCTTC. This codes for CATLRTANYGYTF.

In this sample, this clonotype turned up a few times. This sequence joins TRBV20-1 and TRBJ2-3; D call uncertain. This CDR3 spans 12 amino acids. Germline loops: CDR1 DFQATT, CDR2 SNEGSKA (reference sequence). The CDR3 sequence is CSNKGGTDTQYF. The CDR3 nucleotides are TGCAGCAACAAGGGCGGCACAGATACGCAGTATTTT.

This chain joins TRBV10-3 and TRBJ2-5; D could derive from TRBD1 or TRBD2 (5 bases each). Near its end, the DNA agrees better with TRBJ2-1, so the J call may be wrong. The CDR3 is 15 amino acids. Germline CDR1 and CDR2: ENHRY and SYGVKD. CDR3 sequence: CAISDKLTRGETQFF. DNA for the CDR3: TGTGCCATCAGTGACAAATTAACTAGAGGGGAGACCCAGTTCTTC.

The chain recombines TRBV20-1 with TRBJ2-3, with TRBD2 matching 10 bases. CDR3 size: 14 residues. Germline lookup yields CDR1 DFQATT and CDR2 SNEGSKA (reference sequence). Germline trimming cut 6 bases from V and 9 bases from J; bases unmatched to any gene: 12. The DNA for the CDR3 is TGCAGTGCCCGGACTAGCGGCCCCGGCCCGACGCAGTATTTT. It translates to CSARTSGPGPTQYF.

V is TRBV11-2 and J is TRBJ1-6; 9 nucleotides agree with TRBD1. Trimming at V came to 5 bases and at J to 6 bases, leaving 5 bases not matched to a gene. Per the germline V gene, CDR1 is SGHAT and CDR2 is FQNNGV. The CDR3 covers 15 residues. The CDR3: CASSRTGDFNSPLHF. The CDR3 DNA is TGTGCCAGCAGCCGGACAGGGGATTTTAATTCACCCCTCCACTTT.

This clonotype was observed a few times. This sequence joins TRBV28 and TRBJ2-5; D may be TRBD1 (5 bases). Between the trimmed V and J ends, which lost 5 bases and 5 bases, there was a span of 18 bases. Germline values: CDR1 MDHEN, CDR2 SYDVKM. The CDR3 sequence is 15 residues long. CDR3 DNA sequence: TGTGCCAGCAGTCTCCGGCAGGGCCTGAGGGAGACCCAGTACTTC. As protein: CASSLRQGLRETQYF.

This clonotype was counted only a few times. For the CDR3, the DNA is TGCGCCAGCAGCCAAGAGACGGGACAGTTCTCCTACAATGAGCAGTTCTTC. It encodes CASSQETGQFSYNEQFF. The chain has TRBV4-1 and TRBJ2-1; 7 bases agree with TRBD1. V shed 0 bases, J shed 0 bases, and the junction held 5 bases outside the gene matches. There are 17 residues in the CDR3. CDR1 is MGHRA and CDR2 is YSYEKL in the germline V gene.

This clonotype has just a few counts. The chain is built from TRBV12-3 or TRBV12-4 and TRBJ2-3; TRBD1 aligns across 10 bases. V was pared by 10 bases and J by 7 bases, with 8 bases of the junction left unmatched. The CDR3 has 13 amino acids. CDR3 DNA: TGTGCCACCCGGACAGGGGGTCTAAATACGCAGTATTTT. Translated, it gives CATRTGGLNTQYF.

This clonotype was counted ten times or more. The gene calls are TRBV7-8 and TRBJ2-7; the match to TRBD1 covers 8 bases. CDR3 size: 14 residues. Germline loops: CDR1 SGHVS, CDR2 FQNEAQ. After removal of 6 bases from V and 5 bases from J, the junction contained 9 bases not matched to a gene. The CDR3 spells CASSSGTGGNEQYF. CDR3 sequence (DNA): TGTGCCAGCAGTTCCGGGACAGGAGGTAACGAGCAGTACTTC.

For this clonotype: Given a much more abundant clone one base away, this may be a read error. The chain employs TRBV10-3 and TRBJ2-5; 7 bases are shared with TRBD2. The CDR3 totals 14 residues. Germline CDR1 reads ENHRY; CDR2 reads SYGVKD. The trim removed 10 bases at V and 1 base at J, leaving 9 bases unmatched. The CDR3 spells CATSIGRTQETQYF. For the CDR3, the DNA is TGTGCCACCTCTATCGGGAGGACCCAAGAGACCCAGTACTTC.

The table lists this clonotype with a few counts. The rearrangement links TRBV6-6 to TRBJ2-7; possible D gene TRBD2, 5 bases. Germline V gene sequence: CDR1 MNHNY, CDR2 SVGAGI (reference sequence). This CDR3 is built from 14 residues. V lost 0 bases and J 6 bases, leaving 12 bases between the germline ends. The CDR3 DNA sequence: TGTGCCAGCAGTTACTCTTTGGGGAGTCCCGAGCAGTACTTC. Its translation is CASSYSLGSPEQYF.

The rearrangement links TRBV9 to TRBJ2-1; D is uncertain. This CDR3 comprises 16 residues. Germline values: CDR1 SGDLS, CDR2 YYNGEE. Trimming stripped 4 bases from V and 1 base from J, with 15 bases between. The CDR3 DNA reads TGTGCCAGCAGCATTTCCTTAGGCCATTCCTACAATGAGCAGTTCTTC. It yields the protein CASSISLGHSYNEQFF.

This clonotype turned up a few times. The chain uses TRBV28 and TRBJ2-1; TRBD2 might be the D (5 bases). The CDR3 is made up of 15 amino acids. From germline, CDR1 is MDHEN and CDR2 SYDVKM. V lost 6 bases to trimming and J lost 4 bases, with 16 bases between them. Here the CDR3 reads CASSLAGSWYNEQFF. The CDR3 DNA reads as TGTGCCAGCAGCCTCGCGGGTAGCTGGTACAATGAGCAGTTCTTC.

In its sample, this clonotype was seen a few times. The chain has TRBV7-9 and TRBJ1-6; no clear D. This CDR3 has 13 amino acids. The V end lost 5 bases, the J end lost 8 bases, and 10 bases lay between the germline ends. Looked up from germline, CDR1 is SEHNR and CDR2 is FQNEAQ (reference sequence). The CDR3, as DNA: TGTGCCAGCAGCGGAGTCACGTATTCACCCCTCCACTTT. Protein product: CASSGVTYSPLHF.

The rearrangement uses TRBV21-1 and TRBJ2-5. TRBV21-1 is labeled a pseudogene. The CDR3 sequence is 12 residues long. This chain's CDR3 is CASSNWWETQYF. As DNA, the CDR3 is TGTGCCAGCAGCAATTGGTGGGAGACCCAGTACTTC.

The chain employs TRBV20-1 and TRBJ1-2; 7 nucleotides agree with TRBD1. The CDR3 length is 15 residues. The germline gives CDR1 DFQATT, CDR2 SNEGSKA (reference sequence). The ends lost 5 bases at V and 2 bases at J; junction bases unmatched: 11. CDR3 sequence reads: CSALKTGRVNYGYTF. For the CDR3, the DNA is TGCAGTGCTCTAAAGACAGGGAGGGTCAACTATGGCTACACCTTC.

The chain carries TRBV29-1 and TRBJ2-1; tentatively, D is TRBD1 (7 bases). The CDR3 runs 13 residues. Germline CDR1 reads SQVTM; CDR2 reads ANQGSEA. V dropped 6 bases and J dropped 10 bases, with 19 bases sitting between them. CDR3 bases: TGCAGCGTACAGGGGCGTGGGACTCAAGAGCAGTTCTTC. Protein sequence: CSVQGRGTQEQFF.

This chain uses TRBV11-2 with TRBJ2-5, with D hard to call. The J call is uncertain, as TRBJ2-7 better fits the DNA end. From germline, CDR1 is SGHAT and CDR2 FQNNGV. CDR3 length: 16 residues. CDR3 DNA sequence: TGTGCCAGCAGCTTGGGAACCCAGGTCCCGGCTTACGAGCAGTACTTC. Translated, it gives CASSLGTQVPAYEQYF.

This clonotype was observed a handful of times. V and J are TRBV7-8 and TRBJ1-5; 11 nucleotides match TRBD1. CDR3 length: 16 amino acids. The germline gives CDR1 SGHVS, CDR2 FQNEAQ. V shed 1 base and J 6 bases; nucleotides not matched to a gene: 5. This CDR3 reads CASSLEDRGQGQPQHF. CDR3 bases: TGTGCCAGCAGCTTAGAGGACAGGGGGCAGGGTCAGCCCCAGCATTTT.

This rearrangement joins TRBV5-1 to TRBJ1-1, with D possibly TRBD1 on 5 matching bases. This CDR3 spans 15 amino acids. The germline CDR1 and CDR2 sequences are SGHRS and YFSETQ. The V and J ends lost 0 bases and 1 base respectively, with 10 bases between them. Here the CDR3 reads CASSLDEGTNTEAFF. Written as DNA, the CDR3 is TGCGCCAGCAGCTTGGATGAGGGGACGAACACTGAAGCTTTCTTT.

The sample holds one count of this clonotype. The chain employs TRBV20-1 and TRBJ2-2; possible D gene TRBD1, 6 bases. From germline, CDR1 is DFQATT and CDR2 SNEGSKA (reference sequence). V lost 5 bases and J 4 bases, leaving 14 bases between the germline ends. CDR3 length: 14 residues. DNA of the CDR3: TGCAGTGCTCAGGACAGACACTCCACCGGGGAGCTGTTTTTT. This sequence encodes CSAQDRHSTGELFF.

The genes are TRBV13 and TRBJ2-4; D remains ambiguous. The CDR3 totals 15 residues. CDR1 is PRHDT, CDR2 FYEKMQ, per germline (reference sequence). V was pared by 7 bases and J by 13 bases, with 26 bases between. CDR3 residues: CASTQRWASSGEQYF. CDR3 coding DNA: TGTGCCAGCACCCAAAGGTGGGCCAGTTCGGGTGAGCAGTACTTC.